This record looks at one TCR beta chain sequence and its context. The specificity of this receptor is unknown. Base-call qualities are not available, and no considerably larger clone is one nucleotide away. Enrolling through a virtual design, the prospective study's participants ranged in age from about 18 to 89 years and lived across some 22 United States geographic areas. To assign participants to cohorts, the prospective study relied on clinical history that participants themselves reported in a screening survey and a study questionnaire. ImmuneRACE Cohort 3 recovered participants were defined by two consecutive negative NP/OP PCR tests, healthcare professional clearance, or symptom resolution. In the prospective study, mobile phlebotomists collected whole blood, serum and a nasopharyngeal or oropharyngeal swab from each participant. Additional blood draws and questionnaires over a roughly two-month period could optionally be provided by prospective study participants. Before DNA extraction, blood samples from the prospective study were shipped at room temperature or frozen.

V has 6 bases trimmed and J has 3 bases trimmed; junction bases matching no gene number 11. The CDR3, from cysteine to phenylalanine, totals 18 residues. Of the read, only the CDR3 DNA is kept; its 54 bases are in frame from base 1. The germline V gene (reference sequence) sets CDR1 to LNHDA and CDR2 to SQIVND. The data derive from a study of blood T cell repertoires in COVID-19 (dated by TCRdb to 2018 to 2020). As for the study more broadly: Collaborator samples came from the United States, Italy and Spain and covered acute and convalescent phases of COVID-19. HLA class I and class II types, where available, came from metadata supplied by the sample provider rather than from assay-based typing. Nearly every sample came with metadata listing a de-identified subject ID, COVID-19 status, age in years and sex. A freely available public database, intended as a resource for researchers studying the immune response to SARS-CoV-2, is where the repertoires were released. Samples were obtained from the ongoing ImmuneRACE study (first 160 participants) and from over a thousand subjects provided by 6 global collaborators. The prospective study material was composed of cDNA or gDNA derived from T cells, B-cell-depleted T cells, or PBMCs. Subjects who had been exposed to COVID-19, were actively infected with it, or had recovered from it provided the deeply sampled blood TCRbeta repertoires that made up the dataset.

Study-level results and caveats: Clinical and demographic metadata were provided uncurated, with the amount varying by source and participant.

TCRbeta CDR3 regions were amplified from genomic DNA using the immunoSEQ Assay, a bias-controlled multiplex PCR. In the original analysis: Within the assay, amplification of reference gene primers was used to estimate how many nucleated cells each sample contained. To quantify the absolute abundance of each unique TCRbeta CDR3 rearrangement, sequence reads were collapsed and filtered. For each sample, productive Simpson clonality was calculated as the square root of Simpson's diversity index over productive rearrangements. Here the immuneACCESS table is served through TCRdb, limited to in-frame sequences with V and J called. Missing clones are a known gap in these copies; in checked studies unresolved V genes cover under half, and the rest lacks a known reason. That table supplies the V and J calls and clone size; D and trimming were determined from the DNA. The sample table lists about 160,000 clones, about four fifths of them with a count of one. 18% of the sample belongs to the ten largest clones.

The clonotype was recovered from a man aged 60 to 69 who had recovered from COVID-19. The V gene is TRBV19 and the J gene is TRBJ1-6, and 10 junctional nucleotides match TRBD1. The sample comprised PBMCs or T cells enriched from blood (not recorded which). The CDR3 reads CASRPGQGTPRYNSPLHF. The DNA sequence is as follows: TGTGCCAGTAGACCGGGACAGGGGACCCCCCGCTATAATTCACCCCTCCACTTT.